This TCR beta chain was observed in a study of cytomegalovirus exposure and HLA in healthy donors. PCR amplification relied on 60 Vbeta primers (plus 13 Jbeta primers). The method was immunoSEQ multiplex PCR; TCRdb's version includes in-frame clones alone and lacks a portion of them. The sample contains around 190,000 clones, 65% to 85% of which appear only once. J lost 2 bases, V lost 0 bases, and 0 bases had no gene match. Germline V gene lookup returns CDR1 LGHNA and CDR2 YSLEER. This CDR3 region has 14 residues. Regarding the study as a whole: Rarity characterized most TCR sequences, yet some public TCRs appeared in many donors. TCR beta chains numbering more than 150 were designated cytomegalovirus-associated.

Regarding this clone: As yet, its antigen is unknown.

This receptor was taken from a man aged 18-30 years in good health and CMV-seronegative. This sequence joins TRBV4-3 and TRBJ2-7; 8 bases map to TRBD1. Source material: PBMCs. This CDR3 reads CASSQDRGPYEQYF. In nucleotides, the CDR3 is TGCGCCAGCAGCCAAGACAGGGGGCCCTACGAGCAGTACTTC.